Here is one TCR beta chain with its context. The repertoire was sequenced with immunoSEQ multiplex PCR; TCRdb's copy has only in-frame clones and lacks some. The sample has under 200,000 clones; 85% are singletons. Trimming at V came to 2 bases and at J to 7 bases, leaving 3 bases not matched to a gene. The CDR3 runs to 13 residues. The germline CDR1 and CDR2 sequences are MRHNA and SNTAGT. The data derive from a study of blood T cell repertoires in COVID-19. The chain carries TRBV6-4 and TRBJ2-5; 8 positions match TRBD2. This TCR came from an elderly woman with acute or convalescent COVID-19. The material sequenced was peripheral blood. The CDR3 loop is CASSDGLAGTQYF. CDR3 DNA: TGTGCCAGCAGTGACGGACTAGCAGGGACCCAGTACTTC.